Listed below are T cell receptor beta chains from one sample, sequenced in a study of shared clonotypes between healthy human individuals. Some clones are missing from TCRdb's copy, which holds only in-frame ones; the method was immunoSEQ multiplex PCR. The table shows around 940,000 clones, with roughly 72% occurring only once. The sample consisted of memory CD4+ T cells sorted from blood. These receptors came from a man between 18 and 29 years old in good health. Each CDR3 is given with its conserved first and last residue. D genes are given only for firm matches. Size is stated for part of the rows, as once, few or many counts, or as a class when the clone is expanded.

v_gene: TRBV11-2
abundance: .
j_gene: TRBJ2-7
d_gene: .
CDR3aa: CASSLGWRGSTYEQYF
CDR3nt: TGTGCCAGCAGCTTAGGATGGCGGGGCAGTACCTACGAGCAGTACTTC

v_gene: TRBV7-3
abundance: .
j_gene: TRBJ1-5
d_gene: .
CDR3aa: CASSLSGGPGQPQHF
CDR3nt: TGTGCCAGCAGTCTAAGCGGGGGGCCAGGTCAGCCCCAGCATTTT

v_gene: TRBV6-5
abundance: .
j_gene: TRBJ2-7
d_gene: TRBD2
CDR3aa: CASKGLAESYEQYF
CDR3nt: TGTGCCAGCAAGGGACTAGCGGAATCCTACGAGCAGTACTTC

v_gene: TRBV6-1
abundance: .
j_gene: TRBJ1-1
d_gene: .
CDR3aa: CASSDPNMNTEAFF
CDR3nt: TGTGCCAGCAGTGACCCTAATATGAACACTGAAGCTTTCTTT

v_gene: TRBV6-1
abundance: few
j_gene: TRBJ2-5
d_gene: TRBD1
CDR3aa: CASSEMRGPQETQYF
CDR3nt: TGTGCCAGCAGTGAAATGAGGGGGCCCCAAGAGACCCAGTACTTC

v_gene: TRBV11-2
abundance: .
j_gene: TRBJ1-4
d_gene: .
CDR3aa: CASSFRAGYEKLFF
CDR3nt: TGTGCCAGCAGCTTCAGGGCGGGTTATGAAAAACTGTTTTTT

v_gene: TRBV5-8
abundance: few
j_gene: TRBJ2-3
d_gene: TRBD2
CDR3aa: CASSLAAGGSTDTQYF
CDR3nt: TGTGCCAGCAGCTTGGCCGCGGGGGGGAGCACAGATACGCAGTATTTT

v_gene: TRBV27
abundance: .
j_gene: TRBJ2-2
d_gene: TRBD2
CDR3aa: CASSLLAGGLTNTGELFF
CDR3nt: TGTGCCAGCAGTTTGTTGGCGGGGGGCCTTACGAACACCGGGGAGCTGTTTTTT

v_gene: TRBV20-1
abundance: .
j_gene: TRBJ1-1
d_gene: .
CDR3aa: CSARGGPTVFF
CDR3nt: TGCAGTGCTAGAGGCGGACCCACAGTTTTCTTT

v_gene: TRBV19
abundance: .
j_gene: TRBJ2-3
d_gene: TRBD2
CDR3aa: CASRGLADGLDTQYF
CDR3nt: TGTGCCAGTAGGGGACTAGCGGATGGACTAGATACGCAGTATTTT

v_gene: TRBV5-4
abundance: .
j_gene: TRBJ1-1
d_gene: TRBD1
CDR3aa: CASSDGRQGAEAFF
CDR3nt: TGTGCCAGCAGCGACGGTCGACAGGGGGCTGAAGCTTTCTTT

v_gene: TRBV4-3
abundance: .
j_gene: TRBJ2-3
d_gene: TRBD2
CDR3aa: CASSPGSGRGGDTQYF
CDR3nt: TGCGCCAGCAGCCCGGGGAGCGGGAGAGGGGGAGATACGCAGTATTTT

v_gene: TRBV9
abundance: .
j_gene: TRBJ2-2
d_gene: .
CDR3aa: CASSPQGGSGELFF
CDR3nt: TGTGCCAGCAGCCCCCAGGGGGGGTCCGGGGAGCTGTTTTTT

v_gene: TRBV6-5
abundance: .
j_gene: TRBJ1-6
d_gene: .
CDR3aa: CASNPGRRNSPLHF
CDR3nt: TGTGCCAGCAATCCCGGACGGAGGAATTCACCCCTCCACTTT

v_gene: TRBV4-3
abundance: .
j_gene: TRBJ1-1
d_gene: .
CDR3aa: CASSAQATGYTEAFF
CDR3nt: TGCGCCAGCAGCGCCCAAGCCACAGGGTACACTGAAGCTTTCTTT

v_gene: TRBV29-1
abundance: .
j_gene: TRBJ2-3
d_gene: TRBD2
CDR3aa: CSVLAGVLDTQYF
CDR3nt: TGCAGCGTCTTAGCGGGAGTCTTGGATACGCAGTATTTT

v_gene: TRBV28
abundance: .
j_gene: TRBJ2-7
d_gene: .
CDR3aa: CASRDGTVFYEQYF
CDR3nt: TGTGCCAGCAGGGACGGGACGGTGTTTTACGAGCAGTACTTC

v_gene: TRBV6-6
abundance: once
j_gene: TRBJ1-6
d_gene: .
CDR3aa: CASAGVNSPLHF
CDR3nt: TGTGCCAGCGCTGGGGTAAATTCACCCCTCCACTTT

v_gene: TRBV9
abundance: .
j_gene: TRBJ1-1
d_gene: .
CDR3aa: CASSVVSLGTEAFF
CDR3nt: TGTGCCAGCAGCGTAGTCTCCCTGGGGACTGAAGCTTTCTTT

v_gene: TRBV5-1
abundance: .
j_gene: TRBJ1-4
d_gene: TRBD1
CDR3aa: CASSMGQVNEKLFF
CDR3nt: TGCGCCAGCAGCATGGGACAGGTCAATGAAAAACTGTTTTTT

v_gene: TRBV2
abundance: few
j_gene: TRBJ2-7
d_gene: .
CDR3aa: CASSPYTGEQYF
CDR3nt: TGTGCCAGCAGTCCCTACACCGGCGAGCAGTACTTC

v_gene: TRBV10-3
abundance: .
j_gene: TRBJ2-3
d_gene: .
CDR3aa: CAISDMARSTDTQYF
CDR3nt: TGTGCCATCAGTGATATGGCGCGGAGCACAGATACGCAGTATTTT

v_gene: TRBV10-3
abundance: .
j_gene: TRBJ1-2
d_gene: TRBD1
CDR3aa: CAISESNRGQWGYTF
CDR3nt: TGTGCCATCAGTGAGTCAAACAGGGGGCAGTGGGGCTACACCTTC

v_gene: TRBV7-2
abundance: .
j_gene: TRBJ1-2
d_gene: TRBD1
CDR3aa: CASTLGQGPRSYGYTF
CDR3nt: TGTGCCAGCACCCTGGGACAGGGGCCTAGGTCCTATGGCTACACCTTC

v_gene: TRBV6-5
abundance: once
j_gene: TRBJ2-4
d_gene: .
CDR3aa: CASSRTELAKNIQYF
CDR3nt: TGTGCCAGCAGCCGGACGGAGCTAGCCAAAAACATTCAGTACTTC

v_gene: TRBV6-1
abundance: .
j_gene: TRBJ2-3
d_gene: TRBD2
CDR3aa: CASSKSGATDTQYF
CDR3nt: TGTGCCAGCAGTAAAAGCGGGGCAACAGATACGCAGTATTTT

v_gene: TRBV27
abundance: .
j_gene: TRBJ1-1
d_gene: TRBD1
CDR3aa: CASSGQGGTEAFF
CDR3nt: TGTGCCAGCAGTGGACAGGGGGGCACTGAAGCTTTCTTT

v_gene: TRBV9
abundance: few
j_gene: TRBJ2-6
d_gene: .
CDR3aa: CASGNMLVLGANVLTF
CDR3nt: TGTGCCTCCGGTAACATGTTGGTGTTGGGGGCCAACGTCCTGACTTTC

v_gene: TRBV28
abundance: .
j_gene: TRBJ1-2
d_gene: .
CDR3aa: CASTPRGYGYTF
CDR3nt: TGTGCCAGCACCCCGCGGGGGTATGGCTACACCTTC

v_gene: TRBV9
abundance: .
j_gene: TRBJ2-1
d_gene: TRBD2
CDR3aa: CASSVGWSGGRYEQFF
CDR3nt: TGTGCCAGCAGCGTAGGGTGGAGCGGGGGGAGGTATGAGCAGTTCTTC

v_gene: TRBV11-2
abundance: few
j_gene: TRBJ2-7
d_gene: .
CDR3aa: CASSLDLGTPSYEQYF
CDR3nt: TGTGCCAGCAGCTTAGATCTGGGGACTCCCTCCTACGAGCAGTACTTC

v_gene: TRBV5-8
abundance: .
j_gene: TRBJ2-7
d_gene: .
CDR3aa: CASSLNGYEQYF
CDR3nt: TGTGCCAGCAGCCTGAACGGGTACGAGCAGTACTTC

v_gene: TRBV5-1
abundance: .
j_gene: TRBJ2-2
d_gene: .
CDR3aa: CASSLDGEGRGELFF
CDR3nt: TGCGCCAGCAGCTTGGACGGCGAAGGGCGCGGGGAGCTGTTTTTT

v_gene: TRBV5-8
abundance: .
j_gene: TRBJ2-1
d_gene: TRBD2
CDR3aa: CASGKGTSVYNEQFF
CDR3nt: TGTGCCAGCGGTAAAGGGACTAGCGTGTACAATGAGCAGTTCTTC

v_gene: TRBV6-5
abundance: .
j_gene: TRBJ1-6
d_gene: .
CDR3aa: CASSYLGPSDSPLHF
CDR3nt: TGTGCCAGCAGTTACTTAGGACCCTCCGATTCACCCCTCCACTTT

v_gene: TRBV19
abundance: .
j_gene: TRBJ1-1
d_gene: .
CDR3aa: CASSGQLNTEAFF
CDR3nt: TGTGCCAGTAGTGGGCAGCTGAACACTGAAGCTTTCTTT

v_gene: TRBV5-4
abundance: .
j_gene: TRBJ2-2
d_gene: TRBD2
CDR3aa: CASSLGGRATTGELFF
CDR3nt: TGTGCCAGCAGCTTGGGCGGGAGGGCCACCACCGGGGAGCTGTTTTTT

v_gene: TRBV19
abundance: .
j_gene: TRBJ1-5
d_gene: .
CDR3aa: CASRRGRMEPQHF
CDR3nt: TGTGCCAGTAGGAGAGGACGGATGGAGCCCCAGCATTTT

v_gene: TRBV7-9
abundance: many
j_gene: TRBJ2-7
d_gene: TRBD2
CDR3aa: CASSSTLAGIFYEQYF
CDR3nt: TGTGCCAGCAGCTCCACCTTAGCGGGGATCTTCTACGAGCAGTACTTC

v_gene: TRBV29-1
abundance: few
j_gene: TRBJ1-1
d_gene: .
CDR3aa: CSVGATEAFF
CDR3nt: TGCAGCGTTGGCGCGACTGAAGCTTTCTTT

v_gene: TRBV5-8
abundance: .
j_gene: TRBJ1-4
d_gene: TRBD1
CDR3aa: CASSSPGTGGIIDEKLFF
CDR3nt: TGTGCCAGCAGCTCGCCCGGGACAGGGGGAATAATTGATGAAAAACTGTTTTTT

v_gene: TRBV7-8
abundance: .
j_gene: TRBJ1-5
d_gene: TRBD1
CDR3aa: CASSGKQGWSNQPQHF
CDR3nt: TGTGCCAGCAGCGGGAAACAGGGGTGGAGCAATCAGCCCCAGCATTTT

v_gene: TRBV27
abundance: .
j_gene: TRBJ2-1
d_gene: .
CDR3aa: CASSPSGTWGGGAQFF
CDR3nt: TGTGCCAGCAGTCCATCGGGGACATGGGGAGGGGGCGCGCAGTTCTTC

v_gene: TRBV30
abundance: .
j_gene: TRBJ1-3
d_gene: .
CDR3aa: CAWSYRGGGNTIYF
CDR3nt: TGTGCCTGGAGTTATCGGGGGGGTGGAAACACCATATATTTT

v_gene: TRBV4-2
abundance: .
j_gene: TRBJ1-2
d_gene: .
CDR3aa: CASSQDRPGANGYTF
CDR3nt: TGTGCCAGCAGCCAAGATAGGCCAGGGGCAAACGGCTACACCTTC

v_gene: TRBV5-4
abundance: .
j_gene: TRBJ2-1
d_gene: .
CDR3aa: CASSLGVFEGNEQFF
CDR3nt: TGTGCCAGCAGCTTGGGGGTTTTTGAGGGCAATGAGCAGTTCTTC

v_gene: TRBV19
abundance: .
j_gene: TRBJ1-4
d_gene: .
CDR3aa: CASSPRGRTNEKLFF
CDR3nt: TGTGCCAGTAGTCCGCGGGGGCGGACTAATGAAAAACTGTTTTTT

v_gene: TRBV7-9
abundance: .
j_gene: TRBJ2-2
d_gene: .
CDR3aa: CASSFLDANTGELFF
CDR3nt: TGTGCCAGCAGCTTCCTAGACGCGAACACCGGGGAGCTGTTTTTT

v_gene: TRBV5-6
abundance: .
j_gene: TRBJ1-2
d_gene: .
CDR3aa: CASSPLRGGGGYTF
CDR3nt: TGTGCCAGCAGCCCCCTGAGGGGGGGAGGTGGCTACACCTTC

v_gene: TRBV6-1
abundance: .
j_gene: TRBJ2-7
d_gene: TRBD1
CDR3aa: CASKLIDRVGHEQYF
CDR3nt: TGTGCCAGCAAACTGATTGACAGGGTAGGCCACGAGCAGTACTTC

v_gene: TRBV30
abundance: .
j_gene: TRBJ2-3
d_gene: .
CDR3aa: CAWSPIGSKTDTQYF
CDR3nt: TGTGCCTGGAGCCCCATAGGGTCTAAAACAGATACGCAGTATTTT

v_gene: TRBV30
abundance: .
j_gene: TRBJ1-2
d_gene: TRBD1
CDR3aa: CAFGGGLAGYTF
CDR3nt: TGTGCCTTTGGAGGGGGCCTTGCTGGCTACACCTTC

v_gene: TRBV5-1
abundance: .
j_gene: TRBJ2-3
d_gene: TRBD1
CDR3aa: CATKGGTGRDTQYF
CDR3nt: TGCGCCACCAAGGGGGGGACAGGGAGAGATACGCAGTATTTT

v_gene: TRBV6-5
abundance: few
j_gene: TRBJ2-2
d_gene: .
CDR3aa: CASSVREFTGELFF
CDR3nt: TGTGCCAGCTCGGTCAGGGAGTTCACCGGGGAGCTGTTTTTT

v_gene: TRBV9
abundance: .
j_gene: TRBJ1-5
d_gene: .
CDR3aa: CASSVGADYNQPQHF
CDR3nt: TGTGCCAGCAGCGTAGGTGCAGACTATAATCAGCCCCAGCATTTT